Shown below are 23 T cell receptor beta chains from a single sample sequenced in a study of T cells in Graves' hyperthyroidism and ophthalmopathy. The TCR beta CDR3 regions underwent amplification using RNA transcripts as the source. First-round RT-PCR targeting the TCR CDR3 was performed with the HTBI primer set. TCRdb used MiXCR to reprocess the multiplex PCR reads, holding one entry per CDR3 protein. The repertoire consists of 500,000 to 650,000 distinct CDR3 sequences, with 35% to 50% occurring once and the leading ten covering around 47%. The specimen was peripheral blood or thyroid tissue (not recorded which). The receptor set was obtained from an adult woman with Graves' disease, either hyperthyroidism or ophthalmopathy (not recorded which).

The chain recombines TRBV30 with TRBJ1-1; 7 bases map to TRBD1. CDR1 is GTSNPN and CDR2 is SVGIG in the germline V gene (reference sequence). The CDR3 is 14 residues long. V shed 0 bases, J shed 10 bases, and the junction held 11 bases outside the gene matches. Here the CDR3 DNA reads TGTGCCTGGAGTGTCGGACAGGCGGTACATGGAGCTTTCTTT. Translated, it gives CAWSVGQAVHGAFF.

CDR3 region: CSADSTEIYEQYF. The CDR3 region has the DNA TGCAGTGCGGACTCGACAGAGATCTACGAGCAGTACTTC. J is TRBJ2-7 and V is TRBV20-1, with D perhaps being TRBD1 or TRBD2 (5 bases each). The CDR3 is made up of 13 amino acids. The V and J ends lost 6 bases and 3 bases respectively, with 15 bases between them. The germline CDR1 and CDR2 sequences are DFQATT and SNEGSKA (reference sequence).

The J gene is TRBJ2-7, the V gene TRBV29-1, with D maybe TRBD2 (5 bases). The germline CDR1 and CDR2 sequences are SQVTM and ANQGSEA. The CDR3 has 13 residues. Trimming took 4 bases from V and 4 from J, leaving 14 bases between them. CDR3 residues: CSVGVASLYEQYF. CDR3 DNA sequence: TGCAGCGTTGGAGTAGCGTCTCTGTACGAGCAGTACTTC.

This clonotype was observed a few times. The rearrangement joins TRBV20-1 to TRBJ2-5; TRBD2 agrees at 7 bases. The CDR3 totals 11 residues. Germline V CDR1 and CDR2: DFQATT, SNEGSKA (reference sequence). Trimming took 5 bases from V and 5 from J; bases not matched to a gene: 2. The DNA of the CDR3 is TGCAGTGCTCTCGGGGGGGAGACCCAGTACTTC. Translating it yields CSALGGETQYF.

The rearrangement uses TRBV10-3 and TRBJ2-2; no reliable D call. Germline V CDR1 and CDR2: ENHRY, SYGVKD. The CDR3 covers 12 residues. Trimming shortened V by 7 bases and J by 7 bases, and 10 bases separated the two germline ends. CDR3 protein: CAITPPSGELFF. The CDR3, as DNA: TGTGCCATCACCCCCCCGAGCGGGGAGCTGTTTTTT.

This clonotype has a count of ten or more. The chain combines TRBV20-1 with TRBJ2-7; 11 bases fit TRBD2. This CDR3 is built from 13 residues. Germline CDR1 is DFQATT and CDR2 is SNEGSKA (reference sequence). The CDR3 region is CRLAGGPSYEQYF. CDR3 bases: TGCAGGCTAGCGGGAGGCCCCTCCTACGAGCAGTACTTC.

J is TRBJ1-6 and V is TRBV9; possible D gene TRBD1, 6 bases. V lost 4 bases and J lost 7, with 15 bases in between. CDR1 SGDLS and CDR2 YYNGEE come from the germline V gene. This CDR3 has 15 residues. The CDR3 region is CASSNRQARNSPLHF. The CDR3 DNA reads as TGTGCCAGCAGCAACCGACAGGCAAGGAATTCACCCCTCCACTTT. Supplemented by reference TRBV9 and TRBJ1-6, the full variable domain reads DSGVTQTPKHLITATGQRVTLRCSPRSGDLSVYWYQQSLDQGLQFLIQYYNGEERAKGNILERFSAQQFPDLHSELNLSSLELGDSALYFCASSNRQARNSPLHFGNGTRLTVT.

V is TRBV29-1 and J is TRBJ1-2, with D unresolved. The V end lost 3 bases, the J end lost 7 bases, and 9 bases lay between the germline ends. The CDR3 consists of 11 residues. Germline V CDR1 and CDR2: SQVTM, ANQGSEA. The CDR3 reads CSVEGMSGYTF. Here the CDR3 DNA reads TGCAGCGTTGAGGGAATGAGTGGCTACACCTTC.

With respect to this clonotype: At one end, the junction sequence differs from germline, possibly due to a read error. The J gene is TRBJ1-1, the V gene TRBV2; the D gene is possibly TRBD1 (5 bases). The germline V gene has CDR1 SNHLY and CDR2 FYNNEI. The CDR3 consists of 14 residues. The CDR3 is CASSEDRMNTEALF. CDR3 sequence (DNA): TGTGCCAGCAGTGAAGACAGGATGAACACTGAAGCTCTCTTT.

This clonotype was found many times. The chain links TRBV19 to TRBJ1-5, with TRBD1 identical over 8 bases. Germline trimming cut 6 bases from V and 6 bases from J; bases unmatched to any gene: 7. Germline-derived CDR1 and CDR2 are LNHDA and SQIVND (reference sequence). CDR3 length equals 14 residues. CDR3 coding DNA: TGTGCCAGTAGGACAGGGGCCGGGAGTCAGCCCCAGCATTTT. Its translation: CASRTGAGSQPQHF.

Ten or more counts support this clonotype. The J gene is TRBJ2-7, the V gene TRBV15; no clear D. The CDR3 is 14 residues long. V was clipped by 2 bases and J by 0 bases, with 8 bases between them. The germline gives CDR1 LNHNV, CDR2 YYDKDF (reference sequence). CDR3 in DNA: TGTGCCACCAGCAGATGGGTTCACTCCTACGAGCAGTACTTC. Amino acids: CATSRWVHSYEQYF.

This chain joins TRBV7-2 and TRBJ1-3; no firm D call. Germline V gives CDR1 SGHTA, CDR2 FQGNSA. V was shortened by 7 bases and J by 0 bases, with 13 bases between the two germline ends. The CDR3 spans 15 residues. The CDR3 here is CASTQALVSGNTIYF. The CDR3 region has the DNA TGTGCCAGCACCCAAGCCCTGGTCTCTGGAAACACCATATATTTT.

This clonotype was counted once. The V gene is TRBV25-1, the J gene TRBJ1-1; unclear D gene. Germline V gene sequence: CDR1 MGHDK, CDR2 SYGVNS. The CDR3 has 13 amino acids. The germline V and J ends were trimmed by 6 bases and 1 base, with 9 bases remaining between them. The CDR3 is CASSEERNTEAFF. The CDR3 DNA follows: TGTGCCAGCAGCGAAGAGAGGAACACTGAAGCTTTCTTT.

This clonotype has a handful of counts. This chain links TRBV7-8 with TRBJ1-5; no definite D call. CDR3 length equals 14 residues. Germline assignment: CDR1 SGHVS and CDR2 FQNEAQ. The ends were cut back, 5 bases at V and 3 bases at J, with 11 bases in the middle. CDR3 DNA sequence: TGTGCCAGCAGCGGGAGGACCTACAATCAGCCCCAGCATTTT. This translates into CASSGRTYNQPQHF.

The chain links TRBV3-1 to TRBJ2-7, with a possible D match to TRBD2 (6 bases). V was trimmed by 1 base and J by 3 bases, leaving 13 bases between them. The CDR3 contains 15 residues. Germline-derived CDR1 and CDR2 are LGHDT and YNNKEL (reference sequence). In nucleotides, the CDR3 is TGTGCCAGCAGCCAAGTTTCAGCGGGTATCTACGAGCAGTACTTC. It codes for CASSQVSAGIYEQYF.

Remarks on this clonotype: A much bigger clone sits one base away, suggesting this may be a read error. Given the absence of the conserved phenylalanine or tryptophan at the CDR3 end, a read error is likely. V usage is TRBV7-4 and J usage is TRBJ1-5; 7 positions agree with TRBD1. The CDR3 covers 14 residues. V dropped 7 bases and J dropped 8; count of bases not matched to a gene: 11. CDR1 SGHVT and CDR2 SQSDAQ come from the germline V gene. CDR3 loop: CASTLVGGRKPQHL. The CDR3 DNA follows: TGTGCCAGCACCTTGGTAGGGGGCAGGAAGCCCCAGCATCTT.

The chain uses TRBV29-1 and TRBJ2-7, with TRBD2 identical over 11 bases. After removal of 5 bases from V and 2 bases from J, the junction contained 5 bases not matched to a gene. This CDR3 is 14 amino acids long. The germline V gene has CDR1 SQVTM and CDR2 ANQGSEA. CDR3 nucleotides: TGCAGCGTTCTTACTAGCGGGAGTACCTACGAGCAGTACTTC. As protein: CSVLTSGSTYEQYF.

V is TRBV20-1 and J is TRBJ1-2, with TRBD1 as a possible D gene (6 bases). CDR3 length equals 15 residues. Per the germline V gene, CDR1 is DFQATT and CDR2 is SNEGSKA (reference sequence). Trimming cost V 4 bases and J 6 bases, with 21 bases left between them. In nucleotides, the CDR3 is TGCAGTGCTAAGCGGGACACTTCCGGGGACGATGGCTACACCTTC. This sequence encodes CSAKRDTSGDDGYTF.

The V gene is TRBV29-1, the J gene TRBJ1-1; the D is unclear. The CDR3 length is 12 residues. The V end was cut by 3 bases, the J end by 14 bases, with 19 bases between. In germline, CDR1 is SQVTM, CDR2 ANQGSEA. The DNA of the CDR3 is TGCAGCGTTGATAGCGGGAGTCTTGAGCAGTTCTTT. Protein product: CSVDSGSLEQFF.

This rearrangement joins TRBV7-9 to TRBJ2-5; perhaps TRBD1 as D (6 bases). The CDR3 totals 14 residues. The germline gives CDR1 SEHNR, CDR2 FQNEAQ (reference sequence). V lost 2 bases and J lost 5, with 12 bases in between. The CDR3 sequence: CASSLTGKGETQYF. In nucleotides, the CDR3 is TGTGCCAGCAGCTTAACAGGGAAAGGGGAGACCCAGTACTTC.

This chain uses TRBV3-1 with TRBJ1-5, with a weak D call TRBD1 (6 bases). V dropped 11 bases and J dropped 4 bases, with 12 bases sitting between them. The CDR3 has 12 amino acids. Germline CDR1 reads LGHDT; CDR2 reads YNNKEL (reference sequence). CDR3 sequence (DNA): TGTGCCCGCGGACAGCCTAATCAGCCCCAGCATTTT. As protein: CARGQPNQPQHF.

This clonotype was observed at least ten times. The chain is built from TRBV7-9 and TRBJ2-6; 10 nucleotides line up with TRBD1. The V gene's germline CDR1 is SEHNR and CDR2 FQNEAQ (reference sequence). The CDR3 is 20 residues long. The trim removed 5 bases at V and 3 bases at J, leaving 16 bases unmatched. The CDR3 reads CASSPRDTDRGSSGANVLTF. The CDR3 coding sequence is TGTGCCAGCAGCCCGAGAGACACGGACAGGGGGTCTAGTGGGGCCAACGTCCTGACTTTC.

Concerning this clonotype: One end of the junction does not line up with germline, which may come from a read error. CDR3: CASSHSKGRYTF. CDR3 coding DNA: TGTGCCAGCAGTCACTCAAAGGGGCGCTACACCTTC. The gene calls are TRBV6-2 or TRBV6-3 and TRBJ1-2; D possibly corresponds to TRBD1 (5 bases). This CDR3 spans 12 amino acids. The germline V gene has CDR1 MNHEY and CDR2 SVGEGT.